Given below is one T cell receptor beta chain in context. This sample was taken from a study of cytomegalovirus exposure and HLA in healthy donors. It was with 60 Vbeta and 13 Jbeta primers that the PCR ran. Data came from immunoSEQ multiplex PCR; TCRdb stores just in-frame clones and leaves some out. The sample holds 100,000 to 140,000 clones, 70% to 80% seen once. CDR1 is LGHNA and CDR2 is YNFKEQ in the germline V gene. The CDR3 runs to 14 residues. V was pared by 1 base and J by 5 bases, with 4 bases of the junction left unmatched. The sequence was collected from a man aged 18 to 30 in good health and CMV-seronegative. Sequencing was done on a sample of PBMCs. The chain is built from TRBV4-2 and TRBJ2-5; the match to TRBD2 covers 7 bases. This chain's CDR3 is CASSQGSGAETQYF. CDR3 in DNA: TGTGCCAGCAGCCAAGGGAGCGGGGCTGAGACCCAGTACTTC.